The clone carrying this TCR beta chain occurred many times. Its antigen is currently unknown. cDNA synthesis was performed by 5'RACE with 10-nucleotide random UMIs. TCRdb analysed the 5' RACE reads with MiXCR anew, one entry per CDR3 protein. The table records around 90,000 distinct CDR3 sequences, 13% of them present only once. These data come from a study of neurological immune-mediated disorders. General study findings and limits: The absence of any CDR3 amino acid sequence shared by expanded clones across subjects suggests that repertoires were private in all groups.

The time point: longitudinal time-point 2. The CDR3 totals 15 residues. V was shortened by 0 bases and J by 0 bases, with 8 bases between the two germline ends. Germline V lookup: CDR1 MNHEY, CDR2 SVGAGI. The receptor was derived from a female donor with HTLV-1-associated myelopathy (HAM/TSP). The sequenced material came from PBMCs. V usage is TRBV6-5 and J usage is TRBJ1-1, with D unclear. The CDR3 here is CASSYSILLNTEAFF. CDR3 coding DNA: TGTGCCAGCAGTTACTCGATCTTGTTGAACACTGAAGCTTTCTTT.